This TCR beta chain appears in the sequencing data of a study of OX40 agonist ivuxolimab in advanced cancers. Study summary: Past anti-PD-1, anti-PD-L1 or anti-CTLA-4 therapy was accepted, and roughly 38% had received some.

Data came from immunoSEQ multiplex PCR; TCRdb stores just in-frame clones and leaves some out. The data contain fewer than 55,000 clones, 75% to 90% of them seen just once; the ten biggest clones take up 0.69%. Germline V gives CDR1 SGHNT, CDR2 YYREEE (reference sequence). The V gene lost 5 bases and the J gene lost 7 bases, with 18 bases spanning the gap. CDR3 length: 14 residues. The chain joins TRBV5-4 to TRBJ1-2, with D possibly TRBD1 on 5 matching bases. The material was CD4+ or CD8+ T cells sorted from blood, obtained in a trial of the OX40 agonist ivuxolimab. This sequence originates from an adult with an advanced solid tumor such as melanoma, head and neck, liver or kidney cancer. In DNA, the CDR3 is TGTGCCAGCAGATCCCATCGGGGGGAGGGTGGCTACACCTTC. It is translated as CASRSHRGEGGYTF.